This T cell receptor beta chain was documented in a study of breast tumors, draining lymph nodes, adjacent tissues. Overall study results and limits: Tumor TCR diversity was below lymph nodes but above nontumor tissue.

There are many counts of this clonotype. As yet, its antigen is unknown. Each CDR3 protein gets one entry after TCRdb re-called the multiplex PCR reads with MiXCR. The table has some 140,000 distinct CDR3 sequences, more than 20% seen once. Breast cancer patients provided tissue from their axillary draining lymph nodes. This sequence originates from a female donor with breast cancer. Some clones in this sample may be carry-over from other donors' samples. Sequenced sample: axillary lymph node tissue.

The CDR3: CASSEAPRNTIYF. The CDR3 nucleotides are TGTGCCAGCAGTGAAGCGCCTCGAAACACCATATATTTT. This sequence joins TRBV2 and TRBJ1-3; D is ambiguous. Germline CDR1 is SNHLY and CDR2 is FYNNEI. The ends were cut back, 0 bases at V and 5 bases at J, with 5 bases in the middle. The CDR3 runs to 13 residues.